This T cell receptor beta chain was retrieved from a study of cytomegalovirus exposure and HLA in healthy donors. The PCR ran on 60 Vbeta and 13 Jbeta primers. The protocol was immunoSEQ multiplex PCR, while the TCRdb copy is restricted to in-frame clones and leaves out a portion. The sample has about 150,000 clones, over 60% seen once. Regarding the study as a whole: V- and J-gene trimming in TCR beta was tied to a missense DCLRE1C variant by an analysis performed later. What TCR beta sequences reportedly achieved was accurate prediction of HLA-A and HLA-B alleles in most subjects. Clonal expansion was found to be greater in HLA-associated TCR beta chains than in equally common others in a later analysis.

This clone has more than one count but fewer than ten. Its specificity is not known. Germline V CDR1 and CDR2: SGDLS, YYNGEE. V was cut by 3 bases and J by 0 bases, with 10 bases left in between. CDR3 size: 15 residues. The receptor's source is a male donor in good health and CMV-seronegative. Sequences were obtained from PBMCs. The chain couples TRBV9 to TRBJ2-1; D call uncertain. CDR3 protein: CASSGRLSSYNEQFF. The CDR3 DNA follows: TGTGCCAGCAGCGGCAGACTGAGCTCCTACAATGAGCAGTTCTTC. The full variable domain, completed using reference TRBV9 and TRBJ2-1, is DSGVTQTPKHLITATGQRVTLRCSPRSGDLSVYWYQQSLDQGLQFLIQYYNGEERAKGNILERFSAQQFPDLHSELNLSSLELGDSALYFCASSGRLSSYNEQFFGPGTRLTVL.